A single sample is the source of the 28 T cell receptor beta chains below, sequenced in a study of CD8 T cells in ankylosing spondylitis. TCRdb re-called the 5' RACE reads with MiXCR, one entry per CDR3 protein. The sample has 250,000 to 300,000 distinct CDR3 sequences; around 19% are singletons. Sequenced sample: blood, either unsorted or a sorted T cell fraction (not recorded which). The receptors shown here come from a male donor with ankylosing spondylitis or in good health (not recorded which).

In this sample, this clonotype turned up many times. This chain links TRBV29-1 with TRBJ2-5; a possible D gene is TRBD2 (6 bases). Trimming stripped 5 bases from V and 5 bases from J, with 12 bases between. The V gene's germline CDR1 is SQVTM and CDR2 ANQGSEA. The CDR3 extends over 12 amino acids. CDR3 in DNA: TGCAGCGTTTCGTCTAGCGCGGAGACCCAGTACTTC. Translation: CSVSSSAETQYF. The full variable domain, its missing parts supplied by reference TRBV29-1 and TRBJ2-5, is SAVISQKPSRDICQRGTSLTIQCQVDSQVTMMFWYRQQPGQSLTLIATANQGSEATYESGFVIDKFPISRPNLTFSTLTVSNMSPEDSSIYLCSVSSSAETQYFGPGTRLLVL.

This clonotype was detected a few times. This chain joins TRBV9 and TRBJ1-6; the match to TRBD1 covers 8 bases. Trimming at V came to 0 bases and at J to 7 bases, leaving 6 bases not matched to a gene. Germline loops: CDR1 SGDLS, CDR2 YYNGEE. CDR3 length: 16 amino acids. The CDR3 is CASSVGGTGGNSPLHF. In DNA, the CDR3 is TGTGCCAGCAGCGTAGGTGGGACAGGAGGGAATTCACCCCTCCACTTT.

The chain combines TRBV28 with TRBJ2-5; 8 nucleotides align to TRBD1. Germline V gives CDR1 MDHEN, CDR2 SYDVKM. The ends lost 2 bases at V and 5 bases at J; junction bases unmatched: 7. The CDR3 loop spans 15 amino acids. The CDR3 loop reads CASSLRQGATETQYF. The CDR3, as DNA: TGTGCCAGCAGTTTAAGGCAGGGGGCGACGGAGACCCAGTACTTC.

The table lists this clonotype with a few counts. The chain joins TRBV12-3 or TRBV12-4 to TRBJ2-1; D is possibly TRBD1 or TRBD2 (5 bases each). This CDR3 region has 17 residues. Trimming took off 6 bases at V and 3 bases at J, with 21 bases between the two ends. The DNA for the CDR3 is TGTGCCAGCAGCCACTCCGGGACCGTTAGAAACTACAATGAGCAGTTCTTC. Its translation: CASSHSGTVRNYNEQFF.

This clonotype was seen only a few times. V usage is TRBV27 and J usage is TRBJ2-1; perhaps D is TRBD1 or TRBD2 (5 bases each). Germline lookup yields CDR1 MNHEY and CDR2 SMNVEV (reference sequence). CDR3 length: 17 residues. V shed 3 bases and J shed 7 bases, with 22 bases lying between them. The DNA of the CDR3 is TGTGCCAGCAGTTTCGGGTATCAGGGAGTAAAGTTAAATGAGCAGTTCTTC. Amino acid sequence: CASSFGYQGVKLNEQFF.

CDR3 loop: CAISRGSRTDTQYF. The CDR3 DNA sequence: TGTGCCATCTCGAGGGGGAGCCGCACAGATACGCAGTATTTT. The rearrangement uses TRBV2 and TRBJ2-3; a weak D match, TRBD1 (6 bases). V lost 10 bases and J lost 1, with 15 bases in between. CDR3 length: 14 residues. Germline V lookup: CDR1 SNHLY, CDR2 FYNNEI.

The CDR3 DNA reads as TGTGCCAGCAGCTCACTAGCGGACTACAATGAGCAGTTCTTC. Protein product: CASSSLADYNEQFF. This chain joins TRBV11-2 and TRBJ2-1, with 8 bases lining up with TRBD2. J was trimmed by 3 bases and V by 4 bases; bases with no gene match: 2. CDR3 length: 14 amino acids. Germline loops: CDR1 SGHAT, CDR2 FQNNGV.

The rearrangement joins TRBV2 to TRBJ1-3; 7 nucleotides match TRBD1. Germline V gene sequence: CDR1 SNHLY, CDR2 FYNNEI. J was trimmed by 2 bases and V by 6 bases; bases with no gene match: 4. The CDR3 totals 14 residues. The CDR3 loop reads CASSIQGPGNTIYF. The CDR3 DNA reads as TGTGCCAGCAGCATACAGGGGCCTGGAAACACCATATATTTT.

This clonotype has only a few counts. The chain combines TRBV6-1 with TRBJ2-3; D remains ambiguous. CDR1 MNHNS and CDR2 SASEGT come from the germline V gene. This CDR3 has 13 amino acids. The germline V and J ends were trimmed by 4 bases and 1 base, with 6 bases remaining between them. CDR3 protein: CASSARRTDTQYF. The CDR3 DNA follows: TGTGCCAGCAGTGCCAGGCGCACAGATACGCAGTATTTT.

This clonotype was detected a few times. V and J are TRBV5-1 and TRBJ1-1; TRBD1 is a possible D gene (6 bases). The CDR3 sequence is 14 residues long. V was pared by 1 base and J by 6 bases, with 13 bases between. Germline-derived CDR1 and CDR2 are SGHRS and YFSETQ. The CDR3 region is CASSLWGPGSEAFF. DNA for the CDR3: TGCGCCAGCAGCTTGTGGGGGCCAGGGTCTGAAGCTTTCTTT.

A few counts support this clonotype. The chain combines TRBV10-3 with TRBJ2-1, with unresolved D. The CDR3 contains 13 residues. With 2 bases removed from V and 4 bases from J, the gap between germline ends came to 6 bases. The V gene's germline CDR1 is ENHRY and CDR2 SYGVKD. The CDR3 bases are TGTGCCATCAGTGAGAAGCAGTACAATGAGCAGTTCTTC. It is translated as CAISEKQYNEQFF.

The V gene is TRBV30, the J gene TRBJ1-4; 9 positions match TRBD1. Germline V gene lookup returns CDR1 GTSNPN and CDR2 SVGIG (reference sequence). V was pared by 8 bases and J by 4 bases, with 8 bases of the junction left unmatched. The CDR3 has 14 amino acids. The CDR3 nucleotides are TGTGCCGGTGACAGGGGGGAAGGTAATGAAAAACTGTTTTTT. Translated, it gives CAGDRGEGNEKLFF.

This clonotype showed up just a few times. The V and J genes are TRBV11-2 and TRBJ2-1, with D possibly being TRBD1 (6 bases). Looked up from germline, CDR1 is SGHAT and CDR2 is FQNNGV. Trimming pared 2 bases from V and 10 bases from J, leaving 27 bases between. CDR3 size: 18 residues. The DNA for the CDR3 is TGTGCCAGCAGCTTAACCCCGGTCGGGACAACTGTCGGTGGGGAGCAGTTCTTC. Residues: CASSLTPVGTTVGGEQFF.

V gene TRBV29-1 combines with J gene TRBJ2-1; 13 positions match TRBD2. The CDR3 has 15 amino acids. Germline V gene lookup returns CDR1 SQVTM and CDR2 ANQGSEA. V shed 4 bases, J shed 9 bases, and the junction held 9 bases outside the gene matches. DNA of the CDR3: TGCAGCGTTGCGCGCGGACTAGCGGGAGAAGGTGAGCAGTTCTTC. Residues: CSVARGLAGEGEQFF.

This clonotype appeared a few times. The chain combines TRBV7-3 with TRBJ2-5; D possibly uses TRBD1 or TRBD2 (5 bases each). Germline lookup yields CDR1 SGHTA and CDR2 FQGTGA. The V gene lost 2 bases and the J gene lost 1 base, with 11 bases spanning the gap. This CDR3 is built from 15 residues. The CDR3 DNA reads TGTGCCAGCAGCTTACAGGGTGGACTCCAAGAGACCCAGTACTTC. As protein: CASSLQGGLQETQYF.

With respect to this clonotype: This could be a read error, since a much larger clone is one nucleotide away. The rearrangement joins TRBV5-1 to TRBJ1-4; D is uncertain. The germline V gene encodes CDR1 SGHRS and CDR2 YFSETQ. This CDR3 has 16 amino acids. The CDR3 DNA reads TGCGCCGGCAGCTCGGAGGCAGTGCGAAATAATGAAAAACTGTTTTTT. It yields the protein CAGSSEAVRNNEKLFF.

There are many counts of this clonotype. The chain uses TRBV12-3 or TRBV12-4 and TRBJ2-5; 7 bases fit TRBD1. This CDR3 has 15 residues. Trimming cost V 3 bases and J 1 base; bases outside gene matches: 5. CDR3 region: CASSFRAGGQETQYF. CDR3 DNA sequence: TGTGCCAGCAGTTTTAGGGCAGGGGGCCAAGAGACCCAGTACTTC.

This clonotype was seen only a few times. The genes are TRBV6-1 and TRBJ1-5; possibly TRBD1 for D (5 bases). The CDR3 length is 14 residues. Trimming removed 3 bases at V and 4 bases at J, with 10 bases between. Germline V lookup: CDR1 MNHNS, CDR2 SASEGT. CDR3 residues: CASSDAAGNQPQHF. The DNA of the CDR3 is TGTGCCAGCAGTGATGCGGCAGGGAATCAGCCCCAGCATTTT.

The chain employs TRBV24-1 and TRBJ2-1, with D uncertain. Germline V CDR1 and CDR2: KGHDR, SFDVKD. The CDR3 length is 14 residues. Between the trimmed V and J ends, which lost 7 bases and 7 bases, there was a span of 16 bases. The CDR3 is CATRGSGIRNEQFF. In nucleotides, the CDR3 is TGTGCCACCAGAGGTTCAGGAATTAGGAATGAGCAGTTCTTC.

The rearrangement joins TRBV4-1 to TRBJ2-7; D perhaps matches TRBD1 (5 bases). Germline CDR1 and CDR2: MGHRA and YSYEKL. The CDR3 loop spans 15 amino acids. Trimming left V 0 bases short and J 0 bases short, with 9 bases between. The CDR3 protein is CASSQDPQGSYEQYV. The CDR3, as DNA: TGCGCCAGCAGCCAAGATCCCCAGGGCTCCTACGAGCAGTACGTC.

The table lists this clonotype with many counts. The DNA of the CDR3 is TGTGCCAGCAGCTTTACGGGGACAGACACTGAAGCTTTCTTT. It is translated as CASSFTGTDTEAFF. This rearrangement joins TRBV5-5 to TRBJ1-1, with 7 bases that match TRBD1. This CDR3 has 14 amino acids. Germline CDR1 reads SGHKS; CDR2 reads YYEKEE (reference sequence). V gave up 2 bases and J gave up 3 bases; unmatched junction bases: 4.

The J gene is TRBJ2-3, the V gene TRBV24-1, with D tentatively TRBD1 (6 bases). Deletions cut 2 bases from V and 0 bases from J, with 11 bases between. CDR1 is KGHDR and CDR2 is SFDVKD in the germline V gene. There are 16 residues in the CDR3. As DNA, the CDR3 is TGTGCCACCAGTGATTCAGACAGGTCTAGCACAGATACGCAGTATTTT. Translating it yields CATSDSDRSSTDTQYF.

As regards this clonotype: Germline is not matched at one junction end, which may reflect a read error. The chain couples TRBV5-6 to TRBJ2-1; D is uncertain. Germline V gene lookup returns CDR1 SGHDT and CDR2 YYEEEE. This CDR3 comprises 8 residues. The CDR3 nucleotides read TGTGCCAGCAGCCAGTGGGTCTTC. This translates into CASSQWVF. Complete variable domain (other parts from reference TRBV5-6 and TRBJ2-1): DAGVTQSPTHLIKTRGQQVTLRCSPKSGHDTVSWYQQALGQGPQFIFQYYEEEERQRGNFPDRFSGHQFPNYSSELNVNALLLGDSALYLCASSQWVFGPGTRLTVL.

At least ten counts were recorded for this clonotype. CDR3 in amino acids: CASTQGTSGIHNEQFF. DNA of the CDR3: TGTGCCAGCACTCAAGGGACTAGCGGGATCCACAATGAGCAGTTCTTC. The chain has TRBV12-3 or TRBV12-4 and TRBJ2-1, with 13 bases that match TRBD2. There are 16 residues in the CDR3. The ends lost 7 bases at V and 5 bases at J; junction bases unmatched: 8.

This clonotype occurred many times. This chain links TRBV15 with TRBJ1-1; TRBD1 matches 8 bases. This CDR3 region has 17 residues. The J segment lost 1 base and the V segment lost 0 bases, leaving 7 bases of the junction unmatched. Germline values: CDR1 LNHNV, CDR2 YYDKDF (reference sequence). CDR3 amino acids: CATSRDLRTGPNTEAFF. The CDR3 bases are TGTGCCACCAGCAGAGATCTCAGGACAGGGCCGAACACTGAAGCTTTCTTT.

This clonotype was found many times. The CDR3 sequence: CASRGLNTGELFF. The CDR3 DNA sequence: TGTGCCAGCAGGGGGCTGAACACCGGGGAGCTGTTTTTT. The J gene is TRBJ2-2, the V gene TRBV12-3 or TRBV12-4; a weak D match, TRBD1 (5 bases). With 6 bases removed from V and 1 base from J, the gap between germline ends came to 6 bases. This CDR3 comprises 13 residues.

This clonotype was seen a few times. The V gene is TRBV20-1, the J gene TRBJ2-1; 10 nucleotides agree with TRBD2. V shed 1 base and J 1 base; nucleotides not matched to a gene: 4. The CDR3 runs 16 residues. Germline-derived CDR1 and CDR2 are DFQATT and SNEGSKA (reference sequence). The CDR3 DNA reads TGCAGTGCTAGAGGACCTAGCGGGGGTTCCTACAATGAGCAGTTCTTC. The encoded protein is CSARGPSGGSYNEQFF.

This clonotype has just a few counts. The J gene is TRBJ1-6, the V gene TRBV20-1, with D possibly TRBD1 on 5 matching bases. CDR3 length equals 14 residues. From germline, CDR1 is DFQATT and CDR2 SNEGSKA (reference sequence). With 3 bases removed from V and 5 bases from J, the gap between germline ends came to 11 bases. CDR3 region: CSASRDPNNSPLHF. The CDR3, as DNA: TGCAGTGCTAGCAGGGATCCCAATAATTCACCCCTCCACTTT.